This T cell receptor (beta chain) comes out of a study of identical twins. This clonotype turned up a few times. The V and J ends lost 4 bases and 3 bases respectively, with 18 bases between them. The CDR3 runs to 16 residues. Germline loops: CDR1 MDHEN, CDR2 SYDVKM. Using its own MiXCR run on the 5' RACE reads, TCRdb lists one record per CDR3 protein. The repertoire holds 500,000 to 550,000 distinct CDR3 sequences, about a fifth seen once, with 0.45% to 0.5% in the top ten. These sequences were also reported in another study, on yellow fever vaccine responses in identical twins.

This TCR derives from a woman younger than 35 in good health. The rearrangement links TRBV28 to TRBJ1-2; tentative D call: TRBD1 (6 bases). Sequencing input: CD4+ T cells sorted from blood. CDR3 region: CASSSSWGGAYYGYTF. CDR3 sequence (DNA): TGTGCCAGCAGTTCCTCCTGGGGGGGCGCGTACTATGGCTACACCTTC.